This T cell receptor beta chain was captured by sequencing in a study of cytomegalovirus exposure and HLA in healthy donors. Overall study: Early released data had around 89 million unique TCRs, all coming from HLA-typed donors.

Researchers ran the PCR with 60 Vbeta and 13 Jbeta primers. TCRdb keeps only in-frame clones here, not all; method: immunoSEQ multiplex PCR. The sample holds 150,000 to 200,000 clones; over 75% are singletons and the top ten take approximately 6.3%. Notes on this clone: The antigen is not known.

Study-level results: The study listed approximately 170 cytomegalovirus-associated TCR beta chains. Several of the most significant clusters appeared linked to common viral pathogens, based on a later analysis. Earlier findings revealed that most TCR beta V segments proved productive either about 87% or about 30% of the time.

The TCR originated in a man between 40 and 49 years old in good health and CMV-seropositive. The sequenced material came from PBMCs.

The DNA of the CDR3 is TGTGCCAGCAGCGTAAGGGACAGGGACGAAAAACTGTTTTTT. Protein: CASSVRDRDEKLFF. This chain uses TRBV9 with TRBJ1-4; 9 nucleotides line up with TRBD1. This CDR3 contains 14 residues. V trimming: 1 base; J trimming: 8 bases; junction bases outside the gene matches: 3. The germline V gene encodes CDR1 SGDLS and CDR2 YYNGEE. Using reference TRBV9 and TRBJ1-4 for the parts outside the CDR3, the full variable domain is DSGVTQTPKHLITATGQRVTLRCSPRSGDLSVYWYQQSLDQGLQFLIQYYNGEERAKGNILERFSAQQFPDLHSELNLSSLELGDSALYFCASSVRDRDEKLFFGSGTQLSVL.